This T cell receptor beta chain was recorded in a study of CD8 T cells in Susac syndrome. The multiple sclerosis controls comprised treatment-naive patients whose relapsing-remitting disease was stable or active. V was shortened by 0 bases and J by 1 base, with 10 bases between the two germline ends. Germline CDR1 and CDR2: MNHEY and SVGAGI. There are 17 residues in the CDR3. Reverse transcription used about 0.45 to 1 ug RNA and random hexamers. TCRdb ran MiXCR on the immunoSEQ multiplex PCR reads and lists one entry per CDR3 protein. The table lists fewer than 80,000 distinct CDR3 sequences, about 94% of them singletons.

This chain connects TRBV6-5 to TRBJ1-6; no reliable D call. This TCR was sampled from a human donor with multiple sclerosis. Material: CD8+ T cells from PBMCs. CDR3 nucleotide sequence: TGTGCCAGCAGTTACTCGACGGTTGATTCCTATAATTCACCCCTCCACTTT. Its translation: CASSYSTVDSYNSPLHF.